Listed below are T cell receptor beta chains from one sample, sequenced in a study of tumor T cells in aggressive B-cell lymphoma. Assay: immunoSEQ multiplex PCR; the TCRdb copy retains only in-frame clones and omits some. Of some 1,300 clones listed, around 86% are singletons. Sequenced input: tumor tissue. The receptor set was obtained from an adult with diffuse large B cell lymphoma. Each CDR3 is given with its conserved first and last residue. D genes are given only for firm matches. The size of a clone is reported for some rows only, either as once, few or many, or as a class for expanded clones.

DNA,CDR3,J,D,size,V
TGCGCCAGCAGCTCAAACAGGGCCGAGCAGTACTTC,CASSSNRAEQYF,TRBJ2-7,-,-,TRBV5-1
TGTGCCAGCAGTCCGGACAGAAGCTCCTACGAGCAGTACTTC,CASSPDRSSYEQYF,TRBJ2-7,-,few,TRBV27
TGTGCCAGCTCCCCCACTAGAAGTAGCAATCAGCCCCAGCATTTT,CASSPTRSSNQPQHF,TRBJ1-5,-,-,TRBV27
TGTGCCAGCAGCGTGGCGGGTGGTGAGCAGTTCTTC,CASSVAGGEQFF,TRBJ2-1,-,-,TRBV7-3
TGTGCCAGCAGCGTTCCGGGACTAGCGGGAGGTAATGAGCAGTTCTTC,CASSVPGLAGGNEQFF,TRBJ2-1,TRBD2,-,TRBV9
TGTGCCAGCAAAGGGACAGGAAGCGAGCAGTACTTC,CASKGTGSEQYF,TRBJ2-7,TRBD1,-,TRBV2
TGTGCCAGCAGGGATAGCGGCACAGATACGCAGTATTTT,CASRDSGTDTQYF,TRBJ2-3,-,-,TRBV7-2
TGCGCCAGCAGCCCAGACACACCATATAATTCACCCCTCCACTTT,CASSPDTPYNSPLHF,TRBJ1-6,-,-,TRBV5-1
TGTGCCAGCATCTCAGCGGGAGTATACAATGAGCAGTTCTTC,CASISAGVYNEQFF,TRBJ2-1,TRBD2,-,TRBV6-1
TGTGCCAGCAGTGCTGGACTTGAGCAGTTCTTC,CASSAGLEQFF,TRBJ2-1,-,-,TRBV25-1
TGTGCCAGCAGCCAAGATTCGTCCCTAGGTCAGCCCCAGCATTTT,CASSQDSSLGQPQHF,TRBJ1-5,-,-,TRBV4-2
TGTGCCAGCAGTTACTACAGCGGACAAGAGACCCAGTACTTC,CASSYYSGQETQYF,TRBJ2-5,-,-,TRBV6-6
TGTGCCAGCAGCTTAGGTGGGTGGGCACAGAACACTGAAGCTTTCTTT,CASSLGGWAQNTEAFF,TRBJ1-1,-,-,TRBV7-3
TGTGCCAGCAGCTTGGAGGGCCAACGGGAAAAACTTTTT,CASSLEGQREKLF,TRBJ1-4,-,few,TRBV5-4
TGTGCCAGTAGTAGGGGCGTTGCAACTAATGAAAAACTGTTTTTT,CASSRGVATNEKLFF,TRBJ1-4,-,-,TRBV19
TGTGCCAGCAGTCCGTACCCCCGGACAGATACGCAGTATTTT,CASSPYPRTDTQYF,TRBJ2-3,-,-,TRBV2
TGTGCCAGCAGCTACCGGGATCAGCCCCAGCATTTT,CASSYRDQPQHF,TRBJ1-5,-,-,TRBV5-8
TGCAGTGCTAGCTTTACAGATACGCAGTATTTT,CSASFTDTQYF,TRBJ2-3,-,-,TRBV20-1
TGTGCCAGCAGTTACTCGACAGGGGCTGGAAACACCATATATTTT,CASSYSTGAGNTIYF,TRBJ1-3,TRBD1,-,TRBV6-6
TGTGCCAGCAGTTTAAACTTCGCCAGGGGCGATGGCTACACCTTC,CASSLNFARGDGYTF,TRBJ1-2,-,-,TRBV27
TGTGCCACCAGCAGAGTACTAACTTACAATGAGCAGTTCTTC,CATSRVLTYNEQFF,TRBJ2-1,-,-,TRBV15
TGTGCCACCAGCAGACAGACAGGGGGAAGCACTGAAGCTTTCTTT,CATSRQTGGSTEAFF,TRBJ1-1,TRBD1,-,TRBV15
TGTGCCAGCTCAAGCAGGGTGCTCACTGAAGCTTTCTTT,CASSSRVLTEAFF,TRBJ1-1,-,few,TRBV18
TGTGCCAGCAGTGGGGGGACAGTGAGCTCCTACGAGCAGTACTTC,CASSGGTVSSYEQYF,TRBJ2-7,-,hyperexpanded,TRBV28
TGTGCCAGCAGCTTAGCGGGAGCCGGGGAGCTGTTTTTT,CASSLAGAGELFF,TRBJ2-2,-,-,TRBV7-9
TGTGCCAGCAGCTTAGCCGGGGGGTTGAAGGAGACCCAGTACTTC,CASSLAGGLKETQYF,TRBJ2-5,TRBD2,-,TRBV7-9
TGTGCCAGCAGTTTATTCTCGGGGTCTGGAAACACCATATATTTT,CASSLFSGSGNTIYF,TRBJ1-3,-,-,TRBV28
TGTGCCAGCAGCTTAGTGCTGGGACAGGACTATGGCTACACCTTC,CASSLVLGQDYGYTF,TRBJ1-2,TRBD1,-,TRBV7-9
TGCGCCAGCAGCTTACAGGGTTTAAATGCAGATACGCAGTATTTT,CASSLQGLNADTQYF,TRBJ2-3,-,-,TRBV5-1
TGTGCCAGCAGTGAAGTGGGCCTTTCCTACAATGAGCAGTTCTTC,CASSEVGLSYNEQFF,TRBJ2-1,-,few,TRBV6-1
TGTGCCAGCAGCCCATTCCCTAGCGGGAGCGACAATGAGCAGTTCTTC,CASSPFPSGSDNEQFF,TRBJ2-1,TRBD2,-,TRBV11-2
TGTGCCAGCAGGCCCAGGGGCGCGGGCGTCACAGATACGCAGTATTTT,CASRPRGAGVTDTQYF,TRBJ2-3,-,-,TRBV6-6
TGTGCCAGCAGCTTAGGTTCGGGTAATGAAAAACTGTTTTTT,CASSLGSGNEKLFF,TRBJ1-4,-,-,TRBV7-9
TGTGCCAGCAGCTCATCCACTAGCGGAAGCGATACGCAGTATTTT,CASSSSTSGSDTQYF,TRBJ2-3,TRBD2,-,TRBV27
TGTGCCACCAGCAGACTCCTAGCGGGATTATACAATGAGCAGTTCTTC,CATSRLLAGLYNEQFF,TRBJ2-1,TRBD2,-,TRBV15
TGTGCCAGCTCATCAATCGGCTCGGGGAACACTGAAGCTTTCTTT,CASSSIGSGNTEAFF,TRBJ1-1,-,-,TRBV18
TGTGCCTGGAGCCCGGACAGCCCAAGCTCAAATTCACCCCTCCACTTT,CAWSPDSPSSNSPLHF,TRBJ1-6,-,-,TRBV30
TGCGCCAGCAGCTGGGGGGGGGCCGATTATGGCTACACCTTC,CASSWGGADYGYTF,TRBJ1-2,-,-,TRBV5-1
TGTGCCAGCAGCTTACCAGGGGGCAATGAGCAGTTCTTC,CASSLPGGNEQFF,TRBJ2-1,TRBD1,-,TRBV7-3
TGTGCCAGCAGTGAAGGGGGTTTGGTCGGATCACCCCTCCACTTT,CASSEGGLVGSPLHF,TRBJ1-6,-,-,TRBV28
TGTGCCAGCAGTCCCGTCGGAGGCGGCACAGATACGCAGTATTTT,CASSPVGGGTDTQYF,TRBJ2-3,-,-,TRBV11-2
TGTGCCAGCAGCTTAACCGCCTCGAGGAATGAGCAGTTCTTC,CASSLTASRNEQFF,TRBJ2-1,-,-,TRBV7-3
TGTGCCAGCAGCCCTTCGGCGGACTGGGGAGACTATGGCTACACCTTC,CASSPSADWGDYGYTF,TRBJ1-2,-,-,TRBV4-2
TGTGCCAGCAGCTGGAAAGACAGGCTCAACACTGAAGCTTTCTTT,CASSWKDRLNTEAFF,TRBJ1-1,-,-,TRBV5-6
TGCGCCAGCAGTCAAGGAACCAGGCCGCAAGAGACCCAGTACTTC,CASSQGTRPQETQYF,TRBJ2-5,-,-,TRBV23-1